Detailed here is one TCR beta chain. These data come from a study of T cells in Graves' hyperthyroidism and ophthalmopathy. TCR beta CDR3 region amplification was performed from RNA transcripts. RT-PCR in the first round (using the HTBI primer set) targeted the TCR CDR3. TCRdb recomputed calls from the multiplex PCR reads with MiXCR, one row per CDR3 protein. Of 300,000 to 500,000 distinct CDR3 sequences in the sample, about 15% were seen once. J was trimmed by 4 bases and V by 1 base; bases with no gene match: 7. This CDR3 is 15 amino acids long. Germline values: CDR1 SQVTM, CDR2 ANQGSEA. The specimen sequenced was blood. This receptor was obtained from a woman in her twenties or thirties with Graves' hyperthyroidism. The rearrangement uses TRBV29-1 and TRBJ2-7; 10 bases match TRBD2. CDR3 bases: TGCAGCGTTGAAGGGAGCGGGAGGGCCGTATACGAGCAGTACTTC. This encodes CSVEGSGRAVYEQYF.